The 21 T cell receptor beta chains below were found in one sample sequenced in a study of cytomegalovirus exposure and HLA in healthy donors. With 60 Vbeta and 13 Jbeta primers, the PCR was carried out. This table comes from immunoSEQ multiplex PCR, and its TCRdb copy is limited to in-frame clones, with some not included. This table holds around 130,000 clones. The sample comprised PBMCs. The receptor set was obtained from a woman in her sixties in good health and CMV-seronegative.

The chain joins TRBV27 to TRBJ2-7; 7 nucleotides match TRBD2. V was clipped by 2 bases and J by 3 bases; unmatched bases: 4. CDR3 size: 14 residues. Germline V gene data show CDR1 as MNHEY and CDR2 as SMNVEV (reference sequence). In DNA, the CDR3 is TGTGCCAGCAGTTTAGGGGAGGGCCTCTACGAGCAGTACTTC. It codes for CASSLGEGLYEQYF.

J is TRBJ2-7 and V is TRBV4-1; TRBD1 matches at 11 bases. The CDR3 covers 16 residues. Germline CDR1 is MGHRA and CDR2 is YSYEKL. V was pared by 0 bases and J by 6 bases, with 7 bases of the junction left unmatched. The CDR3 region is CASSQDGTGGFREQYF. CDR3 in DNA: TGCGCCAGCAGCCAAGATGGGACAGGGGGATTTCGCGAGCAGTACTTC.

This chain joins TRBV4-1 and TRBJ2-3, with TRBD2 identical over 8 bases. The CDR3 has 20 residues. With V trimmed by 3 bases and J by 0 bases, 17 bases remained unmatched. CDR1 MGHRA and CDR2 YSYEKL come from the germline V gene. The CDR3 is CASSHAKGTGRAPSTDTQYF. CDR3 nucleotide sequence: TGCGCCAGCAGCCACGCTAAGGGCACCGGGAGGGCCCCTAGCACAGATACGCAGTATTTT.

V usage is TRBV29-1 and J usage is TRBJ2-1, with 9 positions matching TRBD2. The CDR3 length is 14 residues. Per the germline V gene, CDR1 is SQVTM and CDR2 is ANQGSEA. V shed 5 bases, J shed 7 bases, and the junction held 9 bases outside the gene matches. This chain's CDR3 is CSVFSTSGSNEQFF. CDR3 in DNA: TGCAGCGTTTTTTCGACTAGCGGATCTAATGAGCAGTTCTTC.

The gene calls are TRBV5-5 and TRBJ2-6; TRBD1 agrees at 8 bases. From germline, CDR1 is SGHKS and CDR2 YYEKEE (reference sequence). CDR3 length: 18 amino acids. Trimming removed 6 bases from V and 0 bases from J; junction bases left unmatched: 11. Written as DNA, the CDR3 is TGTGCCAGCAACACCGGGACAGGTTTCTCCTCTGGGGCCAACGTCCTGACTTTC. Protein sequence: CASNTGTGFSSGANVLTF.

J is TRBJ2-1 and V is TRBV9; TRBD2 matches 9 bases. The CDR3 covers 15 residues. Germline CDR1 is SGDLS and CDR2 is YYNGEE. V dropped 6 bases and J dropped 7; count of bases not matched to a gene: 11. In DNA form, the CDR3 reads TGTGCCAGCAAAGGAGGGACTAGCTCTCCAAATGAGCAGTTCTTC. It yields the protein CASKGGTSSPNEQFF. The full variable domain, in which reference TRBV9 and TRBJ2-1 provide the parts outside the CDR3, is DSGVTQTPKHLITATGQRVTLRCSPRSGDLSVYWYQQSLDQGLQFLIQYYNGEERAKGNILERFSAQQFPDLHSELNLSSLELGDSALYFCASKGGTSSPNEQFFGPGTRLTVL.

The chain employs TRBV27 and TRBJ1-1; tentatively, D is TRBD1 (6 bases). The CDR3 length is 11 residues. V dropped 4 bases and J dropped 10 bases, with 10 bases sitting between them. Looked up from germline, CDR1 is MNHEY and CDR2 is SMNVEV (reference sequence). CDR3 protein: CASSSPGVAFF. The CDR3 nucleotides read TGTGCCAGCAGTTCACCAGGGGTAGCTTTCTTT.

The chain joins TRBV28 to TRBJ2-2; D possibly corresponds to TRBD1 (7 bases). The CDR3 totals 15 residues. Germline V gene lookup returns CDR1 MDHEN and CDR2 SYDVKM. Trimming removed 6 bases at V and 5 bases at J, with 16 bases between. The CDR3 sequence is CASSSQGGQTGELFF. The CDR3 DNA reads as TGTGCCAGCAGCTCGCAGGGGGGACAGACCGGGGAGCTGTTTTTT.

The chain combines TRBV14 with TRBJ1-1, with 7 nucleotides matching TRBD1. The CDR3 is made up of 13 amino acids. CDR1 and CDR2 from the germline V gene are SGHDN and FVKESK. Trimming cost V 9 bases and J 5 bases; bases outside gene matches: 9. For the CDR3, the DNA is TGTGCCAGTAAGGAGACAGGGTGGACTGAAGCTTTCTTT. Amino acids: CASKETGWTEAFF.

This chain links TRBV30 with TRBJ1-5; the match to TRBD1 covers 7 bases. This CDR3 region has 14 residues. Trimming took 3 bases from V and 2 from J; bases not matched to a gene: 4. Germline V gives CDR1 GTSNPN, CDR2 SVGIG (reference sequence). The CDR3 loop is CAWSFGQGNQPQHF. CDR3 sequence (DNA): TGTGCCTGGAGCTTCGGACAGGGCAATCAGCCCCAGCATTTT.

This chain uses TRBV27 with TRBJ2-7; the D gene is possibly TRBD1 (6 bases). CDR3 length: 13 amino acids. Germline assignment: CDR1 MNHEY and CDR2 SMNVEV (reference sequence). Trimming removed 5 bases from V and 0 bases from J, with 8 bases in between. This chain's CDR3 is CASSKQGSYEQYF. In DNA, the CDR3 is TGTGCCAGCAGTAAACAGGGCTCCTACGAGCAGTACTTC.

The rearrangement links TRBV5-5 to TRBJ1-5; D is unresolved. Germline loops: CDR1 SGHKS, CDR2 YYEKEE (reference sequence). The V end lost 1 base, the J end lost 0 bases, and 11 bases lay between the germline ends. The CDR3 length is 16 residues. Here the CDR3 DNA reads TGTGCCAGCAGCTTGCTAGGAAGAGTTAGCAATCAGCCCCAGCATTTT. Protein sequence: CASSLLGRVSNQPQHF.

V and J are TRBV5-5 and TRBJ2-2; unclear D gene. V lost 4 bases, J lost 0 bases, and 13 bases lay in between. This CDR3 spans 16 amino acids. Germline values: CDR1 SGHKS, CDR2 YYEKEE (reference sequence). This CDR3 is CASSLDSIPNTGELFF. The CDR3 nucleotides are TGTGCCAGCAGCCTTGACTCAATACCGAACACCGGGGAGCTGTTTTTT.

The chain links TRBV5-8 to TRBJ2-3; the match to TRBD2 covers 11 bases. CDR1 SGHTS and CDR2 YDEGEE come from the germline V gene. The CDR3 is 13 amino acids. J gave up 14 bases and V 0 bases, and 5 bases lay outside the gene matches. The CDR3, as DNA: TGTGCCAGCAGCTTGGAGACTAGCGGGATTCGGTATTTT. Protein: CASSLETSGIRYF.

The V and J genes are TRBV6-5 and TRBJ1-5; D is undetermined. Germline V gene data show CDR1 as MNHEY and CDR2 as SVGAGI. V lost 6 bases to trimming and J lost 1 base, with 13 bases between them. The CDR3 has 15 residues. The CDR3 bases are TGTGCCAGCAGACCATGGACTCAGAGCAATCAGCCCCAGCATTTT. Residues: CASRPWTQSNQPQHF.

V and J are TRBV5-5 and TRBJ1-5; TRBD1 matches at 8 bases. The CDR3 is 15 residues long. After removal of 4 bases from V and 6 bases from J, the junction contained 9 bases not matched to a gene. Germline lookup yields CDR1 SGHKS and CDR2 YYEKEE (reference sequence). CDR3 sequence reads: CASSVEGQAPQPQHF. CDR3 bases: TGTGCCAGCAGCGTGGAGGGACAGGCTCCTCAGCCCCAGCATTTT.

The chain carries TRBV20-1 and TRBJ2-5, with D unclear. The J call may not be correct, given that the DNA end is closer to TRBJ2-7. The CDR3 runs 11 residues. From germline, CDR1 is DFQATT and CDR2 SNEGSKA (reference sequence). The CDR3: CSADTSTEQYF. CDR3 bases: TGCAGTGCCGATACGAGTACCGAGCAGTACTTC.

V usage is TRBV27 and J usage is TRBJ2-4, with D tentatively TRBD2 (6 bases). Germline V gene lookup returns CDR1 MNHEY and CDR2 SMNVEV (reference sequence). The ends were cut back, 3 bases at V and 7 bases at J, with 16 bases in the middle. The CDR3 contains 15 residues. DNA for the CDR3: TGTGCCAGCAGTTTGATGGGAGGAGGGGACAACATTCAGTACTTC. Amino acid sequence: CASSLMGGGDNIQYF.

The V and J genes are TRBV7-2 and TRBJ1-2, with 7 bases matching TRBD1. The CDR3 is made up of 15 amino acids. J was trimmed by 4 bases and V by 1 base; bases with no gene match: 6. Germline lookup yields CDR1 SGHTA and CDR2 FQGNSA. The CDR3 DNA sequence: TGTGCCAGCAGCTTAGTACAGGGGAGCAGCTATGGCTACACCTTC. Its translation: CASSLVQGSSYGYTF. Drawing the rest from reference TRBV7-2 and TRBJ1-2, the complete variable domain is GAGVSQSPSNKVTEKGKDVELRCDPISGHTALYWYRQSLGQGLEFLIYFQGNSAPDKSGLPSDRFSAERTGGSVSTLTIQRTQQEDSAVYLCASSLVQGSSYGYTFGSGTRLTVV.

The genes are TRBV6-6 and TRBJ1-5, with D perhaps matching TRBD1 (5 bases). Trimming pared 1 base from V and 1 base from J, leaving 5 bases between. The CDR3 is 14 residues long. The V gene's germline CDR1 is MNHNY and CDR2 SVGAGI (reference sequence). Here the CDR3 reads CASSYYRSNQPQHF. The CDR3 DNA reads TGTGCCAGCAGTTACTACAGGAGCAATCAGCCCCAGCATTTT.

The gene calls are TRBV2 and TRBJ1-2; 8 nucleotides line up with TRBD1. J was trimmed by 5 bases and V by 8 bases; bases with no gene match: 10. The CDR3 spans 14 residues. Germline CDR1 reads SNHLY; CDR2 reads FYNNEI. The CDR3 DNA is TGTGCCAGCGTGACAGGGGCCGCGATGTATGGCTACACCTTC. This sequence encodes CASVTGAAMYGYTF.